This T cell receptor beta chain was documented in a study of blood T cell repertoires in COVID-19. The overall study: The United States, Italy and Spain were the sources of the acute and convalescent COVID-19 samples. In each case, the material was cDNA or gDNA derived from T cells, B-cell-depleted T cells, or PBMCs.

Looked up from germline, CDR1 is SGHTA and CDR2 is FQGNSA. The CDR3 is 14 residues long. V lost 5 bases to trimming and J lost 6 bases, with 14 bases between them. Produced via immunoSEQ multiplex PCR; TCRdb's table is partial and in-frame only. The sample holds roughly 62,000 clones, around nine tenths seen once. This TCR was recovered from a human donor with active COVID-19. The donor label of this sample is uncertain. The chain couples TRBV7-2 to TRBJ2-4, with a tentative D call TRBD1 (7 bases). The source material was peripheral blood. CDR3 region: CASSARQGGNIQYF. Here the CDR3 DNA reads TGTGCCAGCAGCGCCCGACAGGGAGGAAACATTCAGTACTTC.